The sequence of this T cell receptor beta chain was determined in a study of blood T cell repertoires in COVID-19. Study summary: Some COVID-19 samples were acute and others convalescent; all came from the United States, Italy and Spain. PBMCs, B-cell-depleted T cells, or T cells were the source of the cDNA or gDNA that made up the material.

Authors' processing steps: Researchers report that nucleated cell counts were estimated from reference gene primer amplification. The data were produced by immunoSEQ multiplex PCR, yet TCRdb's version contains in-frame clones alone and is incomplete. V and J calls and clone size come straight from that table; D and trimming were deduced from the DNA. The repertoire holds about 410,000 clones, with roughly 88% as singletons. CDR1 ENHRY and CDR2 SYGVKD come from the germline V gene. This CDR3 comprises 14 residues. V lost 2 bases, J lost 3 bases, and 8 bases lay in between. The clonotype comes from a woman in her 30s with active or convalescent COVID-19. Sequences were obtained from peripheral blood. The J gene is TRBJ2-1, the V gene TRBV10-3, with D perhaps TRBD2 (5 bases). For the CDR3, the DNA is TGTGCCATCAGTGAGCGGGGTGACTACAATGAGCAGTTCTTC. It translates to CAISERGDYNEQFF.